The clone carrying this TCR beta chain was counted at least ten times. The target antigen is unknown. CDR3 length equals 13 residues. From germline, CDR1 is SEHNR and CDR2 FQNEAQ (reference sequence). J lost 3 bases, V lost 8 bases, and 4 bases had no gene match. The source of the sample is a study of T-cell reconstitution after alpha-beta-depleted transplantation in children. Whole-study results and caveats: T-cell numbers and diversity, one year after transplant, stemmed largely from T cells that were newly produced. It was reported that alpha-beta T cells came from several hundred expanded graft clones (about two months after transplant).

Preparing the TCRbeta library involved the use of unique molecular identifiers. Each CDR3 protein is one row after TCRdb ran MiXCR on the PCR reads. The sample consists of 330,000 or so distinct CDR3 sequences, around 10% of them appearing once. The chain has TRBV7-9 and TRBJ1-5, with 7 bases identical to TRBD1. The sequenced sample was PBMCs, obtained before TCRalphabeta/CD19-depleted stem cell transplant. This receptor was obtained from a boy in the first two years of life with acute myeloid leukemia, due to receive a stem cell transplant. The CDR3 DNA reads as TGTGCCAGCCGGGACAGTCTCAATCAGCCCCAGCATTTT. Translation gives CASRDSLNQPQHF.